This T cell receptor (beta chain) was found in a study of blood T cell repertoires in COVID-19. This table comes from immunoSEQ multiplex PCR, and its TCRdb copy is limited to in-frame clones, with some not included. This sample has 250,000 or so clones, with about 90% found just once. CDR1 SGHNT and CDR2 YENEEA come from the germline V gene. The CDR3 spans 15 residues. J lost 4 bases, V lost 4 bases, and 3 bases had no gene match. The receptor was derived from a woman under 40 who had been exposed to COVID-19. Sequences were obtained from PBMCs or T cells enriched from blood (not recorded which). The gene calls are TRBV11-3 and TRBJ2-7, with 14 positions matching TRBD2. In DNA form, the CDR3 reads TGTGCCAGCAGCTCCGGGACTAGCGGGAGTTACGAGCAGTACTTC. Translating gives CASSSGTSGSYEQYF.